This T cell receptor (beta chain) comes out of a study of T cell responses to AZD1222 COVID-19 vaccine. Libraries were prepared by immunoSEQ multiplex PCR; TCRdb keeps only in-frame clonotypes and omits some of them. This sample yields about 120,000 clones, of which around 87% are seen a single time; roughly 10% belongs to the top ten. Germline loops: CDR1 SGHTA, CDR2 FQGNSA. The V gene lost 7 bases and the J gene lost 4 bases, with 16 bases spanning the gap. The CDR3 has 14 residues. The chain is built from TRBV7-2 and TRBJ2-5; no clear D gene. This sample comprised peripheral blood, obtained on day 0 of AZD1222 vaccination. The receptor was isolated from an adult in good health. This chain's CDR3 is CASTRRSGGETQYF. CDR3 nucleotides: TGTGCCAGCACCAGGCGGTCCGGCGGAGAGACCCAGTACTTC.